Listed below are T cell receptor beta chains from one sample, sequenced in a study of T cells in Graves' hyperthyroidism and ophthalmopathy. One entry per CDR3 protein, called by TCRdb with MiXCR from the multiplex PCR reads. This sample carries 350,000 or so distinct CDR3 sequences, less than 20% of them seen once, and the ten largest clones take 15% to 19%. Sequenced input: blood. The receptors were gathered from a middle-aged woman with Graves' ophthalmopathy. Each CDR3 is given with its conserved first and last residue. Fields, in order: V gene, J gene, CDR3 protein.

v_gene: TRBV5-1; j_gene: TRBJ2-1; CDR3aa: CASRPLAGDYNEQFF
v_gene: TRBV20-1; j_gene: TRBJ1-1; CDR3aa: CSARSGGGLVNTEAFF
v_gene: TRBV7-9; j_gene: TRBJ1-3; CDR3aa: CASSTTDPGNTIYF
v_gene: TRBV11-2; j_gene: TRBJ1-1; CDR3aa: CASSFGTGRGGTEAFF
v_gene: TRBV4-1; j_gene: TRBJ1-2; CDR3aa: CASSQETGPYGYTF
v_gene: TRBV2; j_gene: TRBJ2-7; CDR3aa: CASSVDRVGEQYF
v_gene: TRBV12-3/TRBV12-4; j_gene: TRBJ2-7; CDR3aa: CASSSQQVRGSEQYF
v_gene: TRBV7-6; j_gene: TRBJ1-1; CDR3aa: CASSLLTGVMNTEAFF
v_gene: TRBV7-2; j_gene: TRBJ1-2; CDR3aa: CASSALHGAYGYTF
v_gene: TRBV18; j_gene: TRBJ2-2; CDR3aa: CASSPPNRANTGELFF
v_gene: TRBV29-1; j_gene: TRBJ2-2; CDR3aa: CSVQGAANTGELFF
v_gene: TRBV20-1; j_gene: TRBJ2-7; CDR3aa: CSAASGVYEQYF
v_gene: TRBV27; j_gene: TRBJ1-1; CDR3aa: CASRVSLNTEAFF
v_gene: TRBV19; j_gene: TRBJ2-2; CDR3aa: CASVRRRGPNTGELFF
v_gene: TRBV6-4; j_gene: TRBJ2-7; CDR3aa: CASRLTSGREYSYEQYF
v_gene: TRBV18; j_gene: TRBJ1-5; CDR3aa: CASSLRQSDQPQHF
v_gene: TRBV6-2/TRBV6-3; j_gene: TRBJ2-7; CDR3aa: CASSFSGLVSYEQYF
v_gene: TRBV28; j_gene: TRBJ2-7; CDR3aa: CASSSPGQLSYEQYF
v_gene: TRBV12-3/TRBV12-4; j_gene: TRBJ2-2; CDR3aa: CASENRGPSGTGELFF
v_gene: TRBV30; j_gene: TRBJ1-5; CDR3aa: CAWGPQGSQPQHF
v_gene: TRBV30; j_gene: TRBJ1-1; CDR3aa: CAWSRGGAVNTEAFF
v_gene: TRBV6-2/TRBV6-3; j_gene: TRBJ2-7; CDR3aa: CASSYSSGRSHF
v_gene: TRBV5-1; j_gene: TRBJ2-5; CDR3aa: CASNRQGIKETQYF
v_gene: TRBV14; j_gene: TRBJ2-1; CDR3aa: CASSRSGSNPYNEQFF
v_gene: TRBV7-9; j_gene: TRBJ2-7; CDR3aa: CASSPRGGATWDEQYF
v_gene: TRBV3-1; j_gene: TRBJ1-6; CDR3aa: CASSHGEGISPLHF
v_gene: TRBV7-3; j_gene: TRBJ2-2; CDR3aa: CASSSMTPLNTGELFF
v_gene: TRBV12-3/TRBV12-4; j_gene: TRBJ2-3; CDR3aa: CASRLAKDTQYF
v_gene: TRBV7-2; j_gene: TRBJ2-7; CDR3aa: CASSLLLAGSSYEQYF
v_gene: TRBV6-5; j_gene: TRBJ1-1; CDR3aa: CASSYLRDNTEAFF
v_gene: TRBV6-4; j_gene: TRBJ2-5; CDR3aa: CASNEPPGLAGSGQETQYF
v_gene: TRBV12-3/TRBV12-4; j_gene: TRBJ1-5; CDR3aa: CASSLARRGEDQPQHF
v_gene: TRBV20-1; j_gene: TRBJ2-7; CDR3aa: CSAYGQGATYEQYF
v_gene: TRBV6-2/TRBV6-3; j_gene: TRBJ2-7; CDR3aa: CASSQPGLAGSEQYF
v_gene: TRBV15; j_gene: TRBJ2-7; CDR3aa: CATSRDRGHTSYEQYF
v_gene: TRBV6-1; j_gene: TRBJ2-4; CDR3aa: CASSEISAGLLAKNIQYF
v_gene: TRBV4-1; j_gene: TRBJ2-7; CDR3aa: CASSQDRSGIYEQYF
v_gene: TRBV11-2; j_gene: TRBJ2-5; CDR3aa: CASSSTSEETQYF